This T cell receptor beta chain was recovered during a study of blood T cell repertoires in COVID-19 (dated by TCRdb to 2020 to 2022). In terms of the full investigation: The collaborator samples originated in the United States, Italy and Spain and spanned the acute and convalescent phases of COVID-19. The prospective study material was composed of cDNA or gDNA derived from T cells, B-cell-depleted T cells, or PBMCs. The dataset comprised deeply sampled blood TCRbeta repertoires from subjects exposed to, actively infected with, or recovered from COVID-19. HLA class I and class II types, where available, came from metadata supplied by the sample provider rather than from assay-based typing. A freely available public database, intended as a resource for researchers studying the immune response to SARS-CoV-2, is where the repertoires were released. Sample metadata almost always included a de-identified subject ID, COVID-19 status, age in years and sex. The samples were drawn from the first 160 participants of the ongoing ImmuneRACE study and from 1,200 or so subjects provided by 6 global collaborators. Overall results and qualifications from the work: How much clinical and demographic metadata was included differed by source and by participant, and the metadata was provided uncurated.

Turning to this clone: Its antigen target is currently unknown. Within one base of it there is no much larger clone, and no base qualities were kept.

Each collaborating institution followed its own protocols to collect whole blood in K2EDTA tubes. For TCRbeta analysis, collaborators shipped samples in one of three forms: frozen whole blood, isolated PBMCs, or DNA extracted from either of those sample types. TCRbeta CDR3 regions were amplified from genomic DNA using the immunoSEQ Assay, a bias-controlled multiplex PCR. On the study's bioinformatics: The number of nucleated cells in each sample was estimated by amplification of reference gene primers within the assay. To quantify the absolute abundance of each unique TCRbeta CDR3 rearrangement, sequence reads were collapsed and filtered. Productive Simpson clonality was computed per sample as the square root of Simpson's diversity index over productive rearrangements. Entries here come from immuneACCESS through TCRdb and include only in-frame sequences with V and J called. Some clones fail to appear in such tables; in the studies checked, an unresolved V gene covers under half of the shortfall, and the cause of the remainder is unknown. The V and J calls and clone size come from that table; D and trimming were worked out from the DNA. The sample table records roughly 100,000 clones; 70% to 90% of these occur just once. The ten largest make up around 3.1% of the sample.

From the germline V gene, CDR1 is SNHLY and CDR2 is FYNNEI. From its cysteine to its phenylalanine, the CDR3 spans 15 amino acids. The entry retains the CDR3 DNA only, 45 bases that are in frame from base 1. V is reduced by 1 base and J by 7 bases, leaving a spacing of 16 bases between them. The chain uses TRBV2 and TRBJ1-2; perhaps TRBD1 is the D gene, with 5 bases matching. Sequencing used peripheral blood. The TCR sequence derives from a middle-aged man in a cohort sampled during active COVID-19. The nucleotides read TGTGCCAGCAGTGAAGTCCGGCAGGGTGGGTCTGGCTACACCTTC. This translates into CASSEVRQGGSGYTF.